The 10 T cell receptor beta chains below were found in one sample sequenced in a study of blood T cell repertoires in COVID-19. TCRdb's copy holds only in-frame clones and misses some; the assay was immunoSEQ multiplex PCR. The table has roughly 210,000 clones, around 84% seen once. Material: peripheral blood. The receptors were gathered from an elderly woman with COVID-19, enrolled during active disease.

This chain links TRBV21-1 with TRBJ1-5; the D call of TRBD1 is as the table states it, not checked on the DNA. TRBV21-1 is flagged as a pseudogene. This CDR3 spans 14 amino acids. The chain's CDR3 is CASSKGARAQPQHF. CDR3 DNA sequence: TGTGCCAGCAGCAAAGGGGCTCGCGCTCAGCCCCAGCATTTT.

This chain uses TRBV2 with TRBJ2-2, with TRBD1 matching 12 bases. The germline gives CDR1 SNHLY, CDR2 FYNNEI. The CDR3 extends over 14 amino acids. The ends lost 6 bases at V and 8 bases at J; junction bases unmatched: 4. This chain's CDR3 is CASRRDRGLGELFF. The CDR3 region has the DNA TGTGCCAGCAGGCGGGACAGGGGGCTAGGGGAGCTGTTTTTT.

For this clone: In the same sample, other DNA sequences code for this CDR3. DNA of the CDR3: TGCGCCAGCAGCCTATCCGGGACAGGGGCTGGAAACACCATATATTTT. Its protein is CASSLSGTGAGNTIYF. This rearrangement joins TRBV4-1 to TRBJ1-3; 10 bases line up with TRBD1. In germline, CDR1 is MGHRA, CDR2 YSYEKL. Unmatched junction bases numbered 5, after V lost 4 bases and J lost 2 bases. The CDR3 sequence is 16 residues long.

On this clone itself: The same CDR3 also results from other DNA sequences found in this sample. The chain joins TRBV5-4 to TRBJ1-6, with D hard to call. The germline gives CDR1 SGHNT, CDR2 YYREEE (reference sequence). The CDR3 spans 16 residues. V was shortened by 0 bases and J by 0 bases, with 7 bases between the two germline ends. The DNA for the CDR3 is TGTGCCAGCAGCTTGGGTGGCGGCTCCTATAATTCACCCCTCCACTTT. It translates to CASSLGGGSYNSPLHF.

Comment on this clone: In the same sample, other DNA sequences code for this CDR3. V gene TRBV3-1 (or the pseudogene TRBV3-2) combines with J gene TRBJ2-5, with 9 bases fitting TRBD2. The ends lost 3 bases at V and 5 bases at J; junction bases unmatched: 4. From germline, CDR1 is LGHDT and CDR2 YNNKEL (reference sequence). CDR3 length: 14 amino acids. CDR3 amino acids: CASSQRGGSETQYF. The DNA of the CDR3 is TGTGCCAGCAGCCAGCGGGGGGGATCGGAGACCCAGTACTTC.

This rearrangement joins TRBV24-1 to TRBJ1-2; D unclear. The germline V and J ends were trimmed by 6 bases and 4 bases, with 8 bases remaining between them. This CDR3 spans 12 amino acids. From germline, CDR1 is KGHDR and CDR2 SFDVKD. This CDR3 is CATSTSVYGYTF. CDR3 sequence (DNA): TGTGCCACCAGTACCTCGGTCTATGGCTACACCTTC.

Comment on this clone: The junction and the germline gene differ at one end; a read error may be behind it. The chain is built from TRBV15 and TRBJ2-1, with 8 bases identical to TRBD2. Per the germline V gene, CDR1 is LNHNV and CDR2 is YYDKDF (reference sequence). The CDR3 runs to 16 residues. The CDR3 DNA reads TGTGCCACCAGCAGAGGGCGGACTAGCTCCCACAATGAGCAGTTCTTC. It is translated as CATSRGRTSSHNEQFF.

The V call is TRBV20-1, the J call TRBJ2-5; 10 bases match TRBD1. V shed 3 bases and J 6 bases; nucleotides not matched to a gene: 4. The germline V gene encodes CDR1 DFQATT and CDR2 SNEGSKA (reference sequence). This CDR3 comprises 13 residues. The CDR3 DNA reads as TGCAGTGCTAGTGGACAGGGGGGAAAGACCCAGTACTTC. It codes for CSASGQGGKTQYF.

This clone was counted a single time. The rearrangement uses TRBV28 and TRBJ1-6, with D maybe TRBD1 (5 bases). This CDR3 contains 14 residues. Looked up from germline, CDR1 is MDHEN and CDR2 is SYDVKM. V was shortened by 4 bases and J by 14 bases, with 18 bases between the two germline ends. The CDR3 sequence: CASSSIGAVVALHF. Written as DNA, the CDR3 is TGTGCCAGCAGTTCAATAGGGGCCGTTGTGGCCCTCCACTTT.

This sequence joins TRBV6-5 and TRBJ2-3; D is unclear. The germline gives CDR1 MNHEY, CDR2 SVGAGI. The CDR3 contains 15 residues. V was cut by 6 bases and J by 2 bases, with 15 bases left in between. The DNA of the CDR3 is TGTGCCAGCAGCCCCCAGACTTATCTCACAGATACGCAGTATTTT. It encodes CASSPQTYLTDTQYF.